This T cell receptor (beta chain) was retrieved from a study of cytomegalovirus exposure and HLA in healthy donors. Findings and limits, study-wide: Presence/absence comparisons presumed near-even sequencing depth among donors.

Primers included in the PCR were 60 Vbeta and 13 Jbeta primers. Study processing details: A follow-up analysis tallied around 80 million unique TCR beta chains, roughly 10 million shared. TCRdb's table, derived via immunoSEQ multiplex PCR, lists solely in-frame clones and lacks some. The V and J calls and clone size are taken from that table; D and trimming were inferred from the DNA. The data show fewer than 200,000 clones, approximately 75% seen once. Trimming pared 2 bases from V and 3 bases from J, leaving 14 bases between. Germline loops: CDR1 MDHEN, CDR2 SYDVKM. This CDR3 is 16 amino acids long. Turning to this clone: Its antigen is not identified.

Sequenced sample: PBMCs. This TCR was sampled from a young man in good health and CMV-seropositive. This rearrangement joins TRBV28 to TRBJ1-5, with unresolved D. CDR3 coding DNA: TGTGCCAGCAGTTTAGTCAGCTCAGACAACAATCAGCCCCAGCATTTT. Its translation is CASSLVSSDNNQPQHF.